The following is a T cell receptor beta chain sequence with its context. Its specificity is unknown. The sample originates from a study of lymphopenia after photon versus proton radiotherapy. Regarding the study as a whole: Better survival with proton therapy was suggested as possible, not demonstrated. Photon-treated patients lost naive T cells and TCR diversity; proton-treated stayed stable.

Per germline, CDR1 LNHDA and CDR2 SQIVND (reference sequence). Trimming pared 0 bases from V and 2 bases from J, leaving 7 bases between. This CDR3 has 14 amino acids. TCRdb's table, derived via immunoSEQ multiplex PCR, lists solely in-frame clones and lacks some. The data show 150,000 or so clones, with more than 85% seen just once and approximately 4.8% held by the top ten. The chain uses TRBV19 and TRBJ2-5; a weak D match, TRBD1 (5 bases). The material sequenced was peripheral blood, taken from a patient treated with photon-based radiotherapy. This TCR derives from a man in his fifties with gastric cancer. CDR3 in DNA: TGTGCCAGTAGTATAGACCGGACACAAGAGACCCAGTACTTC. Translating gives CASSIDRTQETQYF.